These 21 T cell receptor beta chains originate from one sample sequenced in a study of post-analysis software for immune sequencing data. Their recognized antigens are unknown. Findings of the study overall: Patients showed TRBV5-6, TRBV5-1 and TRBV20-1 among a few TRBV segments more frequent than in controls.

Unique molecular identifiers tagged the TCR beta cDNA libraries. In TCRdb, the PCR reads were re-called with MiXCR into one record per CDR3 protein. The table lists roughly 400,000 distinct CDR3 sequences, approximately 39% of them singletons, with less than 8% in the top ten. The source material was blood. All receptors come from a girl aged 2-15 years with multiple sclerosis.

This clonotype has only a few counts. The chain links TRBV18 to TRBJ2-7; TRBD1 agrees at 9 bases. The germline V gene encodes CDR1 KGHSH and CDR2 LQKENI. V shed 7 bases and J 1 base; nucleotides not matched to a gene: 2. The CDR3 runs to 13 residues. CDR3: CASLGTGSYEQYF. The CDR3 bases are TGTGCCAGCTTGGGGACAGGGTCCTACGAGCAGTACTTC.

CDR3 in DNA: TGTGCCAGCAGCTCGCCAACAGGGGCAGCTTTCTTT. It codes for CASSSPTGAAFF. J is TRBJ1-1 and V is TRBV7-9; 7 positions agree with TRBD1. CDR1 SEHNR and CDR2 FQNEAQ come from the germline V gene (reference sequence). The V and J ends lost 4 bases and 10 bases, in that order; junction bases with no gene match: 6. The CDR3 is 12 residues long.

The chain recombines TRBV2 with TRBJ2-3; TRBD2 is a possible D gene (6 bases). V lost 8 bases and J 2 bases, leaving 11 bases between the germline ends. The CDR3 has 13 residues. CDR1 and CDR2 (germline): SNHLY, FYNNEI. CDR3 in amino acids: CASDGGDTDTQYF. CDR3 coding DNA: TGTGCCAGCGACGGAGGGGACACAGATACGCAGTATTTT.

In its sample, this clonotype was seen a few times. The V and J genes are TRBV2 and TRBJ2-7; D unclear. This CDR3 spans 15 amino acids. V dropped 4 bases and J dropped 3 bases, with 16 bases sitting between them. Looked up from germline, CDR1 is SNHLY and CDR2 is FYNNEI. CDR3 nucleotide sequence: TGTGCCAGCAGTGTCGAACAGCATTTAGTCTACGAGCAGTACTTC. Translated: CASSVEQHLVYEQYF.

This chain uses TRBV6-2 or TRBV6-3 with TRBJ2-1, with 11 bases aligning to TRBD1. The better agreement between TRBJ2-7 and the DNA end casts doubt on the J call. The V gene's germline CDR1 is MNHEY and CDR2 SVGEGT. This CDR3 comprises 15 residues. This CDR3 is CASRPGQGAYNEQYF. As DNA, the CDR3 is TGTGCCAGCAGACCCGGACAGGGGGCCTACAATGAGCAGTACTTC.

This clonotype was seen only a few times. The J gene is TRBJ2-1, the V gene TRBV12-3 or TRBV12-4; tentatively, D is TRBD1 (5 bases). This CDR3 comprises 15 residues. Trimming took 5 bases from V and 2 from J, leaving 13 bases between them. The DNA for the CDR3 is TGTGCCAGCAGTCCGTACCAGACAGCCTACAATGAGCAGTTCTTC. Translated, it gives CASSPYQTAYNEQFF.

CDR3 coding DNA: TGTGCCAGCAGTTTAGGGGACTTCGAGCAGTACTTC. Residues: CASSLGDFEQYF. The V gene is TRBV28, the J gene TRBJ2-7; TRBD2 might be the D (6 bases). V was clipped by 2 bases and J by 6 bases, with 8 bases between them. Germline V gene sequence: CDR1 MDHEN, CDR2 SYDVKM. The length of the CDR3 is 12 residues.

The chain has TRBV7-9 and TRBJ2-5; D is ambiguous. Germline-derived CDR1 and CDR2 are SEHNR and FQNEAQ (reference sequence). The CDR3 has 15 amino acids. V lost 1 base to trimming and J lost 5 bases, with 14 bases between them. The CDR3 DNA reads as TGTGCCAGCAGCTTAGGGTTTGAGCCGGCGGAGACCCAGTACTTC. It translates to CASSLGFEPAETQYF.

This clonotype was counted a few times. The J gene is TRBJ2-7, the V gene TRBV7-9; 7 bases are a match to TRBD2. This CDR3 has 15 residues. Unmatched junction bases numbered 6, after V lost 4 bases and J lost 0 bases. From germline, CDR1 is SEHNR and CDR2 FQNEAQ (reference sequence). The CDR3 nucleotides are TGTGCCAGCAGCTCTCCGTCTAGCGGCTCCTACGAGCAGTACTTC. It yields the protein CASSSPSSGSYEQYF. The variable domain in full, with the rest retrieved from reference TRBV7-9 and TRBJ2-7, is DTGVSQNPRHKITKRGQNVTFRCDPISEHNRLYWYRQTLGQGPEFLTYFQNEAQLEKSRLLSDRFSAERPKGSFSTLEIQRTEQGDSAMYLCASSSPSSGSYEQYFGPGTRLTVT.

This clonotype occurred many times. The genes are TRBV7-2 and TRBJ2-3; D ambiguous. This CDR3 contains 11 residues. Looked up from germline, CDR1 is SGHTA and CDR2 is FQGNSA. V lost 5 bases and J 2 bases, leaving 2 bases between the germline ends. The CDR3 reads CASSITDTQYF. CDR3 coding DNA: TGTGCCAGCAGCATCACAGATACGCAGTATTTT.

This clonotype was recorded a few times. The rearrangement joins TRBV5-6 to TRBJ2-3; no definite D call. Trimming left V 4 bases short and J 1 base short, with 10 bases between. CDR1 and CDR2 (germline): SGHDT, YYEEEE. The CDR3 spans 14 residues. The CDR3: CASSIPIRTDTQYF. CDR3 in DNA: TGTGCCAGCAGCATCCCAATCCGCACAGATACGCAGTATTTT.

This clonotype has a handful of counts. V gene TRBV12-3 or TRBV12-4 combines with J gene TRBJ2-7; TRBD2 aligns across 9 bases. The length of the CDR3 is 15 residues. The junction had 5 bases not matched to a gene; V was cut back by 5 bases and J by 0 bases. CDR3 amino acids: CASSITRGGSYEQYF. In DNA form, the CDR3 reads TGTGCCAGCAGTATCACGCGGGGGGGCTCCTACGAGCAGTACTTC.

The chain couples TRBV4-1 to TRBJ2-2; D is possibly TRBD1 (5 bases). Germline V CDR1 and CDR2: MGHRA, YSYEKL. The CDR3 sequence is 15 residues long. Trimming took 2 bases from V and 1 from J, leaving 8 bases between them. CDR3: CASSQLGQNTGELFF. CDR3 coding DNA: TGCGCCAGCAGCCAACTCGGACAGAACACCGGGGAGCTGTTTTTT.

V is TRBV4-1 and J is TRBJ2-1, with D possibly being TRBD2 (5 bases). V shed 2 bases and J shed 8 bases, with 16 bases lying between them. This CDR3 region has 15 residues. In germline, CDR1 is MGHRA, CDR2 YSYEKL. The CDR3 bases are TGCGCCAGCAGCCAACCGAGTCCTAGCATGGATGAGCAGTTCTTC. It is translated as CASSQPSPSMDEQFF.

The V gene is TRBV6-1, the J gene TRBJ1-1; no clear D. The germline CDR1 and CDR2 sequences are MNHNS and SASEGT. The ends were cut back, 1 base at V and 4 bases at J, with 4 bases in the middle. CDR3 size: 12 residues. In nucleotides, the CDR3 is TGTGCCAGCAGTGAAGGGTGCACTGAAGCTTTCTTT. This translates into CASSEGCTEAFF.

The chain recombines TRBV29-1 with TRBJ2-7; D uncertain. The germline gives CDR1 SQVTM, CDR2 ANQGSEA. V was cut by 0 bases and J by 3 bases, with 15 bases left in between. This CDR3 region has 15 residues. In DNA, the CDR3 is TGCAGCGTTGAAGAAGTTGGACGTCCATTCTACGAGCAGTACTTC. Protein sequence: CSVEEVGRPFYEQYF.

The V and J genes are TRBV6-5 and TRBJ1-2, with a possible D match to TRBD1 (5 bases). Trimming stripped 5 bases from V and 3 bases from J, with 16 bases between. This CDR3 region has 15 residues. Germline CDR1 MNHEY, CDR2 SVGAGI. The CDR3 region is CASSITGDSHYGYTF. CDR3 sequence (DNA): TGTGCCAGCAGTATAACTGGGGACTCTCACTATGGCTACACCTTC.

This clonotype was counted a few times. V is TRBV7-9 and J is TRBJ2-1; tentative D call: TRBD1 (5 bases). The CDR3 runs 15 residues. The V end was cut by 6 bases, the J end by 2 bases, with 14 bases between. Looked up from germline, CDR1 is SEHNR and CDR2 is FQNEAQ (reference sequence). As DNA, the CDR3 is TGTGCCAGCAGACCAACAGGTGTTACCTACAATGAGCAGTTCTTC. Its protein product is CASRPTGVTYNEQFF.

This sequence joins TRBV30 and TRBJ2-3; 9 positions match TRBD2. The V gene end was trimmed by 1 base and the J gene end by 2 bases; junction bases not matched to a gene: 4. Germline V gene data show CDR1 as GTSNPN and CDR2 as SVGIG (reference sequence). The CDR3 is made up of 15 amino acids. The CDR3 is CAWSGRGGDTDTQYF. Here the CDR3 DNA reads TGTGCCTGGAGTGGTCGCGGGGGGGACACAGATACGCAGTATTTT.

This clonotype was picked up one time. The chain has TRBV13 and TRBJ1-6; the D gene is possibly TRBD1 (5 bases). This CDR3 has 15 residues. Germline V gives CDR1 PRHDT, CDR2 FYEKMQ (reference sequence). V lost 5 bases to trimming and J lost 6 bases, with 14 bases between them. The DNA of the CDR3 is TGTGCCAGCAGCCCATATCGGGGACCTAATTCACCCCTCCACTTT. Translating gives CASSPYRGPNSPLHF.

The chain carries TRBV28 and TRBJ1-1; D is ambiguous. With 10 bases removed from V and 4 bases from J, the gap between germline ends came to 13 bases. Germline values: CDR1 MDHEN, CDR2 SYDVKM. CDR3 length: 12 residues. The DNA for the CDR3 is TGTGCCACCCAGTTTCGATCCACTGAAGCTTTCTTT. Translation gives CATQFRSTEAFF.